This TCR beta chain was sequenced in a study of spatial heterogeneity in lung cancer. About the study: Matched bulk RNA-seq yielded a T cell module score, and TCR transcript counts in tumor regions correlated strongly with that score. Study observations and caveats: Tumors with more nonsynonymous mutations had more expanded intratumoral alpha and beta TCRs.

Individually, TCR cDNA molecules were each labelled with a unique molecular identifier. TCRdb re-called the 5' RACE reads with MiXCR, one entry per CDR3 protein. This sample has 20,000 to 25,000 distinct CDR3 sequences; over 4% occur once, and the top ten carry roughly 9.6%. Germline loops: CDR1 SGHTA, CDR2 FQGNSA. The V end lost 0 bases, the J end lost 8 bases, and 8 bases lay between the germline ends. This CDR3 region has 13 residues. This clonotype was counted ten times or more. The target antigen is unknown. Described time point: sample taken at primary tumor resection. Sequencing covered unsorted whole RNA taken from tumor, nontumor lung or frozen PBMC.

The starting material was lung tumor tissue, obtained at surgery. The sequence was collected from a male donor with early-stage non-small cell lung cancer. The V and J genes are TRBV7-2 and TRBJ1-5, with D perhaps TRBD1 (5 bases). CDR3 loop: CASSLAGGEPQHF. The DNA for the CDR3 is TGTGCCAGCAGCTTAGCGGGGGGAGAGCCCCAGCATTTT.